This T cell receptor (beta chain) was observed in a study of CXCR3-negative and CXCR3-positive naive CD8 T cells. Overall study results and limits: Researchers report that CXCR3-positive naive cells carry more hydrophobic TRB CDR3s than CXCR3-negative naive cells. Similar TRBV-TRBJ usage was seen in naive cells (both CXCR3-negative and CXCR3-positive), but memory cells differed.

As to this clonotype: The antigen is unknown.

This CDR3 has 16 amino acids. CDR1 and CDR2 (germline): SGHAT, FQNNGV. The TRB cDNA libraries were prepared by 5' RACE with UMI labels. TCRdb re-called the 5' RACE reads; every CDR3 protein appears as one record, without DNA. This repertoire includes around 140,000 distinct CDR3 sequences. Researchers reported sorting every CD8+ T cell subset in triplicate, 300,000 cells per sort. CD45RO-CCR7+CD27+CD95- defined naive CD8+ T cells. The source of this sequence is a human donor in good health. Some clones in this sample may be carry-over from other donors' samples. The V and J genes are TRBV11-2 and TRBJ2-7; TCRdb gives TRBD1 as the D gene, but with no DNA this cannot be confirmed. Sequencing used naive CXCR3+ CD8+ T cells from blood. Described subset: CD45RO-CCR7+CD27+CD95- naive CD8+ T cells expressing CXCR3 (TNR3+). CDR3 residues: CASSYYRTGGGYEQYF.